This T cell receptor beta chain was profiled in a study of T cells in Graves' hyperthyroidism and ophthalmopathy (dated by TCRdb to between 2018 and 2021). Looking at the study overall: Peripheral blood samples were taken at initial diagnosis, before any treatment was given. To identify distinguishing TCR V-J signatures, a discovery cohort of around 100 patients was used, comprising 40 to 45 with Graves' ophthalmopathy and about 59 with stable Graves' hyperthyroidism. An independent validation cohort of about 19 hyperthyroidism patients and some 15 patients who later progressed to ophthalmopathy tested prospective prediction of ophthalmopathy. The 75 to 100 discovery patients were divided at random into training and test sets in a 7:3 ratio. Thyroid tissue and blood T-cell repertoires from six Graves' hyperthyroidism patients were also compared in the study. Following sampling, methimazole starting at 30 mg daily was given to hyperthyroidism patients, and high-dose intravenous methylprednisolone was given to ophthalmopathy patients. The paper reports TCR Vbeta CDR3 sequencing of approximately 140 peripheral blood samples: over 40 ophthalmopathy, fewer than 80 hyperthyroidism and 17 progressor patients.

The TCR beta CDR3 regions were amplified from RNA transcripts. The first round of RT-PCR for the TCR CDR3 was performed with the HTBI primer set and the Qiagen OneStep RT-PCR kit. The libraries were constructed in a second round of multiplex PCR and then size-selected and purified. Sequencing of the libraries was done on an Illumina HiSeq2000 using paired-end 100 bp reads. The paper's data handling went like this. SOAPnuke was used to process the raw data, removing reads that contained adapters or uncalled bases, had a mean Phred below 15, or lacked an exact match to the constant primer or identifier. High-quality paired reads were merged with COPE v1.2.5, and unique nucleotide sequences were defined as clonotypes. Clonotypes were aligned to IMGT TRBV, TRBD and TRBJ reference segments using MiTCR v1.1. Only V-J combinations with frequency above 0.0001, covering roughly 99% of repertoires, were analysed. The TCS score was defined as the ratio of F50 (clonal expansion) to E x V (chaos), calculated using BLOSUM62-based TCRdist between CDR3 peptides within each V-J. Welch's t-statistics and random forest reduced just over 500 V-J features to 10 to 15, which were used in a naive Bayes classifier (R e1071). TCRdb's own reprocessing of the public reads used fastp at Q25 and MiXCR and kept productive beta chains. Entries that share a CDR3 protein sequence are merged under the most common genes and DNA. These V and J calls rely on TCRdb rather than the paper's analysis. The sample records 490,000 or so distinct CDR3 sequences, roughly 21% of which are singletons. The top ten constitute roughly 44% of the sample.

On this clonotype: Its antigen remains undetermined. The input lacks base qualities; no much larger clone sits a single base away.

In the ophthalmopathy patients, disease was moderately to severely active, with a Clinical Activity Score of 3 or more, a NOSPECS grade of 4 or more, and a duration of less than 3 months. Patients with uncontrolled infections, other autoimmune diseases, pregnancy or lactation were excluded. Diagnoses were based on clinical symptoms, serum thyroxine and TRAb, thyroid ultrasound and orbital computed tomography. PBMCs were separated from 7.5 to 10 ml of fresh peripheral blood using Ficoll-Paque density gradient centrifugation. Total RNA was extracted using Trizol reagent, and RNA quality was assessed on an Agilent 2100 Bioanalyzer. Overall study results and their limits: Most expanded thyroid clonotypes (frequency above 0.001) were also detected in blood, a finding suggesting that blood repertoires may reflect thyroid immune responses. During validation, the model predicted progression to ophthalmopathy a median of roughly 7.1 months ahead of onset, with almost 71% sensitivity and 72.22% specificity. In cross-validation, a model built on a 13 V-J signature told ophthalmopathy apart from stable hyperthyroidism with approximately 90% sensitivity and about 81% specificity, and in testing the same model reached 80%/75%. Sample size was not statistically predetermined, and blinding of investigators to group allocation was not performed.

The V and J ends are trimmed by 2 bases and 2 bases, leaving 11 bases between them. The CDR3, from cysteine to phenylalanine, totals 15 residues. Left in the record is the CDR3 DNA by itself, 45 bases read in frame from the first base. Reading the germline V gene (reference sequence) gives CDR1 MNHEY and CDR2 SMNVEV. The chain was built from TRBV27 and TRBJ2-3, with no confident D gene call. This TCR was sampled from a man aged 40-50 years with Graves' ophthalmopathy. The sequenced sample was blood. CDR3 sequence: CASSLLGQATDTQYF. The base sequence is TGTGCCAGCAGTTTACTAGGTCAGGCCACAGATACGCAGTATTTT.